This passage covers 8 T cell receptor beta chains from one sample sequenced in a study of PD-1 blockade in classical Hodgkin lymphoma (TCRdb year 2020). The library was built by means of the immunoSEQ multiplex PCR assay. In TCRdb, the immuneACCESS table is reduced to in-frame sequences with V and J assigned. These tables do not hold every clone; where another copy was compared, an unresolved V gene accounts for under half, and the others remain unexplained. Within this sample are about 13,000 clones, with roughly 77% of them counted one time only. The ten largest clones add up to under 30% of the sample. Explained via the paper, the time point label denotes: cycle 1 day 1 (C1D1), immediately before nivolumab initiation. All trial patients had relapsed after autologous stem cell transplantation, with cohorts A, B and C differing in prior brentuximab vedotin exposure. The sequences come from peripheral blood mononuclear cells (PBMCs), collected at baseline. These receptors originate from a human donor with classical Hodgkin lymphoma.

Here the CDR3 DNA reads TGTGCCAGCAGCTTGTTTGGGACTGGGGCCAACGTCCTGACTTTC. This translates into CASSLFGTGANVLTF. V usage is TRBV5-6 and J usage is TRBJ2-6, with D uncertain. The CDR3 spans 15 residues. The V gene lost 1 base and the J gene lost 2 bases, with 7 bases spanning the gap. Germline V lookup: CDR1 SGHDT, CDR2 YYEEEE.

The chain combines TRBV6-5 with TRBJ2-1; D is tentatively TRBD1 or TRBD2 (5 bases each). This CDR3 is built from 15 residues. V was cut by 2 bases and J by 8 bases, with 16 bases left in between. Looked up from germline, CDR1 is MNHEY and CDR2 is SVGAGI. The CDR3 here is CASSYRGVWGHEQFF. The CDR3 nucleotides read TGTGCCAGCAGTTACCGGGGAGTGTGGGGACATGAGCAGTTCTTC.

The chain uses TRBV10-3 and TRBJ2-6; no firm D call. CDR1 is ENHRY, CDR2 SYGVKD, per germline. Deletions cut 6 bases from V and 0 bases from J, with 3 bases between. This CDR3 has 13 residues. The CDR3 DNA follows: TGTGCCATCAGGGGCTCTGGGGCCAACGTCCTGACTTTC. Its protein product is CAIRGSGANVLTF.

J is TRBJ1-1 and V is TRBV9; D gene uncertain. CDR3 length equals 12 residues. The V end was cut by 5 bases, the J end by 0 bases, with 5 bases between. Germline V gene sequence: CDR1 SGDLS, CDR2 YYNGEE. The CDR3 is CASSGVNTEAFF. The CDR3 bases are TGTGCCAGCAGTGGAGTGAACACTGAAGCTTTCTTT.

The CDR3 DNA reads as TGTGCCAGTAGTATAGGTCGAGGGCTCGGCAGGGGGCAGGGCGTGGGTGGCAATCAGCCCCAGCATTTT. Its translation is CASSIGRGLGRGQGVGGNQPQHF. This rearrangement joins TRBV19 to TRBJ1-5; 8 positions match TRBD1. Germline V gene lookup returns CDR1 LNHDA and CDR2 SQIVND (reference sequence). The CDR3 is made up of 23 amino acids. The V and J ends lost 1 base and 2 bases, in that order; junction bases with no gene match: 25.

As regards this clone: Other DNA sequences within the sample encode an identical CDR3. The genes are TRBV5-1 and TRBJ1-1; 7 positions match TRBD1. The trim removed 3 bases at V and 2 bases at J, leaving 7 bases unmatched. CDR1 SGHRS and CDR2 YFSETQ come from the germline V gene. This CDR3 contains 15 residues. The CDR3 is CASSWGQTQNTEAFF. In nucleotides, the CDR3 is TGCGCCAGCAGCTGGGGACAGACTCAAAACACTGAAGCTTTCTTT.

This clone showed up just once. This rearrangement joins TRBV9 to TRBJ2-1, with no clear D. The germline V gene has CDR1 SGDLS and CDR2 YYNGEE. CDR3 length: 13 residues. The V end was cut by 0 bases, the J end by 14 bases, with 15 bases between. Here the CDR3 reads CASSVVLDRPEFF. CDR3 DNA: TGTGCCAGCAGCGTAGTCTTGGACCGACCCGAGTTCTTC.

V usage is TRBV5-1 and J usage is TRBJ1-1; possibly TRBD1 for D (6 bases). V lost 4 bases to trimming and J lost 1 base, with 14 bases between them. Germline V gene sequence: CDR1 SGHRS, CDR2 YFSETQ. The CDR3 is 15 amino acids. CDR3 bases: TGCGCCAGCAGCGCAAGGACAGTGGGGAACACTGAAGCTTTCTTT. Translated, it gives CASSARTVGNTEAFF. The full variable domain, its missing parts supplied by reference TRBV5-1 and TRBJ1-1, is KAGVTQTPRYLIKTRGQQVTLSCSPISGHRSVSWYQQTPGQGLQFLFEYFSETQRNKGNFPGRFSGRQFSNSRSEMNVSTLELGDSALYLCASSARTVGNTEAFFGQGTRLTVV.